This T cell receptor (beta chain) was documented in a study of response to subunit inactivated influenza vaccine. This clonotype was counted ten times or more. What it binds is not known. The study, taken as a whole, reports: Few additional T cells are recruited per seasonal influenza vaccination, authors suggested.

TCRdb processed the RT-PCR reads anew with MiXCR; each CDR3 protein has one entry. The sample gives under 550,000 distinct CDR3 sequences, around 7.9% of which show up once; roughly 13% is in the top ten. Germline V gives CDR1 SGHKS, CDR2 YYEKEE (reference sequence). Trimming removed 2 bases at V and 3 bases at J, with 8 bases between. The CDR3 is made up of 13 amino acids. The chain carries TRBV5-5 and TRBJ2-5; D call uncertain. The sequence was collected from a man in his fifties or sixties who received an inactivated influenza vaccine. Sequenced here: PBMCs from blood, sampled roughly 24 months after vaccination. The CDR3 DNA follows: TGTGCCAGCAGCTTTGGCAGGAAAGAGACCCAGTACTTC. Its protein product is CASSFGRKETQYF. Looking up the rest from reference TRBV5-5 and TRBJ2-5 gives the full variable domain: DAGVTQSPTHLIKTRGQQVTLRCSPISGHKSVSWYQQVLGQGPQFIFQYYEKEERGRGNFPDRFSARQFPNYSSELNVNALLLGDSALYLCASSFGRKETQYFGPGTRLLVL.